A single sample is the source of the 10 T cell receptor beta chains below, sequenced in a study of blood T cells in healthy people across ages. Combining a sample-barcoded 5' primer with a J-beta primer mix, a second PCR ran for 7 to 11 cycles. MiXCR, applied by TCRdb to the 5' RACE reads, yields one record per CDR3 protein. The sample includes fewer than 2,000,000 distinct CDR3 sequences, 30% to 35% of them seen just once. Sequences were obtained from blood. Receptors were obtained from a woman aged 30 to 39 in good health.

The genes are TRBV28 and TRBJ1-2; D gene ambiguous. Germline V gene data show CDR1 as MDHEN and CDR2 as SYDVKM. The CDR3 is 14 residues long. With 6 bases removed from V and 11 bases from J, the gap between germline ends came to 22 bases. The CDR3 DNA sequence: TGTGCCAGCAGCCTCGCCTTCGGCGTCCCAGGATACACCTTC. Its translation is CASSLAFGVPGYTF.

This chain links TRBV15 with TRBJ2-7; 7 nucleotides line up with TRBD2. This CDR3 region has 17 residues. Germline lookup yields CDR1 LNHNV and CDR2 YYDKDF (reference sequence). The V segment lost 0 bases and the J segment 9 bases; nucleotides outside the gene matches: 17. In nucleotides, the CDR3 is TGTGCCACCAGCAGAGATCATGGGACCAGCGGGGTGCTTGGGCAGTACTTC. Translation gives CATSRDHGTSGVLGQYF.

This clonotype turned up a few times. This chain uses TRBV20-1 with TRBJ2-1; 12 bases map to TRBD2. This CDR3 is 16 amino acids long. V gave up 3 bases and J gave up 5 bases; unmatched junction bases: 8. Germline CDR1 is DFQATT and CDR2 is SNEGSKA (reference sequence). CDR3 residues: CSARDMTSGSHNEQFF. The CDR3 nucleotides read TGCAGTGCTAGGGATATGACTAGCGGGAGCCACAATGAGCAGTTCTTC.

V is TRBV21-1 and J is TRBJ2-7; TRBD2 reflects the table's D call only, with no check against the DNA. TRBV21-1 is a known pseudogene. The CDR3 consists of 17 residues. The DNA of the CDR3 is TGTGCCAGCAGCTCCCACCTCCCGCCAGGGGGTGGGGTCGAGCAGTACTTC. Protein sequence: CASSSHLPPGGGVEQYF.

This clonotype was observed a few times. This chain links TRBV24-1 with TRBJ1-5; 7 nucleotides agree with TRBD1. Germline assignment: CDR1 KGHDR and CDR2 SFDVKD. With V trimmed by 7 bases and J by 5 bases, 7 bases remained unmatched. This CDR3 is 14 amino acids long. CDR3 bases: TGTGCCACCAGCCAGACAGGGTTATATCAGCCCCAGCATTTT. It yields the protein CATSQTGLYQPQHF.

The chain carries TRBV14 and TRBJ2-1; D perhaps matches TRBD1 (7 bases). With 3 bases removed from V and 2 bases from J, the gap between germline ends came to 11 bases. The CDR3 runs to 15 residues. CDR1 is SGHDN and CDR2 is FVKESK in the germline V gene. CDR3 in amino acids: CASSQEGATYNEQFF. The CDR3 nucleotides are TGTGCCAGCAGCCAGGAGGGGGCCACCTACAATGAGCAGTTCTTC.

V usage is TRBV5-1 and J usage is TRBJ2-7; 15 bases agree with TRBD2. Unmatched junction bases numbered 9, after V lost 6 bases and J lost 2 bases. Germline V gene lookup returns CDR1 SGHRS and CDR2 YFSETQ. The CDR3 is 17 residues long. CDR3: CASTVGTSGRSPYEQYF. In nucleotides, the CDR3 is TGCGCCAGCACCGTCGGGACTAGCGGGAGGAGTCCCTACGAGCAGTACTTC.

This clonotype was found a few times. V gene TRBV6-5 combines with J gene TRBJ2-7, with 10 bases lining up with TRBD1. CDR3 length: 15 residues. V shed 1 base and J 6 bases; nucleotides not matched to a gene: 6. Germline CDR1 and CDR2: MNHEY and SVGAGI. The chain's CDR3 is CASSYWGTGDGEQYF. In DNA, the CDR3 is TGTGCCAGCAGTTACTGGGGGACAGGGGACGGCGAGCAGTACTTC.

The V and J genes are TRBV24-1 and TRBJ2-3; no reliable D call. From germline, CDR1 is KGHDR and CDR2 SFDVKD. V lost 8 bases to trimming and J lost 1 base, with 15 bases between them. This CDR3 is built from 15 residues. The CDR3 reads CATKLREEGTDTQYF. The CDR3 DNA reads TGTGCCACCAAGTTAAGGGAAGAGGGCACAGATACGCAGTATTTT.

V gene TRBV9 combines with J gene TRBJ2-1, with 13 bases fitting TRBD2. The CDR3 runs 21 residues. Germline trimming cut 1 base from V and 7 bases from J; bases unmatched to any gene: 20. Germline CDR1 and CDR2: SGDLS and YYNGEE. This chain's CDR3 is CASSVTLPLAGGPGNINEQFF. The CDR3 DNA reads TGTGCCAGCAGCGTAACCCTCCCACTAGCGGGAGGGCCAGGGAATATTAATGAGCAGTTCTTC.